These 12 T cell receptor beta chains came from one sample sequenced in a study of CD8 T cells in Susac syndrome. RNA amounts of about 0.5 to 1 ug underwent reverse transcription with random hexamers. TCRdb recomputed calls from the immunoSEQ multiplex PCR reads with MiXCR, one row per CDR3 protein. The repertoire holds hundreds of thousands of distinct CDR3 sequences, 70% to 90% seen once, with roughly 0.22% in the top ten. Sequenced: CD8+ T cells from PBMCs. Receptors originate from a human donor with multiple sclerosis.

The gene calls are TRBV6-5 and TRBJ2-1; no clear D. The CDR3 contains 16 residues. Trimming cost V 2 bases and J 4 bases, with 15 bases left between them. Looked up from germline, CDR1 is MNHEY and CDR2 is SVGAGI. CDR3 loop: CASSYRVGTPYNEQFF. The CDR3 DNA follows: TGTGCCAGCAGTTACCGGGTTGGCACCCCGTACAATGAGCAGTTCTTC.

This clonotype was detected once. V is TRBV5-6 and J is TRBJ2-1; TRBD1 matches at 8 bases. The germline CDR1 and CDR2 sequences are SGHDT and YYEEEE. V lost 4 bases to trimming and J lost 11 bases; unmatched junction nucleotides: 5. The CDR3 is 12 amino acids. The CDR3 sequence is CASSTDRAKQFF. CDR3 DNA sequence: TGTGCCAGCAGCACGGACAGGGCGAAGCAGTTCTTC.

The chain combines TRBV19 with TRBJ2-7, with TRBD2 matching over 10 bases. The CDR3 totals 14 residues. Per the germline V gene, CDR1 is LNHDA and CDR2 is SQIVND (reference sequence). After removal of 5 bases from V and 3 bases from J, the junction contained 4 bases not matched to a gene. Written as DNA, the CDR3 is TGTGCCAGTAGTTCAGCTAGCGGGAGCTACGAGCAGTACTTC. This encodes CASSSASGSYEQYF.

This chain links TRBV20-1 with TRBJ2-1; 8 bases agree with TRBD2. Losses at the gene ends were 1 base for V and 2 bases for J; bases not matched to a gene: 10. Germline V CDR1 and CDR2: DFQATT, SNEGSKA (reference sequence). The CDR3 contains 17 residues. The CDR3 nucleotides are TGCAGTGCTAGAGCGGGGGGGTCGGGGTTCACCTACAATGAGCAGTTCTTC. As protein: CSARAGGSGFTYNEQFF.

V usage is TRBV19 and J usage is TRBJ2-1; tentatively, D is TRBD1 (7 bases). The germline V gene has CDR1 LNHDA and CDR2 SQIVND (reference sequence). This CDR3 contains 15 residues. Trimming pared 7 bases from V and 3 bases from J, leaving 16 bases between. The CDR3 region is CASTLAGQSYNEQFF. The CDR3 DNA reads as TGTGCCAGTACCCTCGCGGGACAGAGCTACAATGAGCAGTTCTTC.

This chain uses TRBV10-1 with TRBJ2-2; D ambiguous. Trimming stripped 8 bases from V and 7 bases from J, with 14 bases between. The CDR3 extends over 13 amino acids. CDR1 and CDR2 from the germline V gene are WNHNN and SYGVQD (reference sequence). CDR3 nucleotides: TGCGCCAGCCGGCCCCGCGGAGACGGGGAGCTGTTTTTT. Amino acids: CASRPRGDGELFF.

The chain uses TRBV25-1 and TRBJ1-1; D call uncertain. The V gene lost 6 bases and the J gene lost 3 bases, with 5 bases spanning the gap. Germline V gene lookup returns CDR1 MGHDK and CDR2 SYGVNS. The CDR3 has 11 amino acids. The CDR3 DNA is TGTGCCAGCAGGTTAGACACTGAAGCTTTCTTT. Residues: CASRLDTEAFF.

This chain links TRBV28 with TRBJ2-7; D is uncertain. Germline CDR1 reads MDHEN; CDR2 reads SYDVKM. This CDR3 is built from 15 residues. V lost 6 bases and J 3 bases, leaving 18 bases between the germline ends. Written as DNA, the CDR3 is TGTGCCAGCAGCCAACTAAATTCCCAACTCTACGAGCAGTACTTC. Protein product: CASSQLNSQLYEQYF.

The chain links TRBV28 to TRBJ2-1; no clear D. The CDR3 totals 12 residues. Trimming pared 7 bases from V and 8 bases from J, leaving 12 bases between. Germline loops: CDR1 MDHEN, CDR2 SYDVKM. CDR3 protein: CASTSTLDEQFF. The CDR3 DNA follows: TGTGCCAGCACCTCGACCTTAGATGAGCAGTTCTTC.

V is TRBV6-6 and J is TRBJ1-3, with D tentatively TRBD1 (6 bases). CDR1 and CDR2 from the germline V gene are MNHNY and SVGAGI (reference sequence). CDR3 length: 16 amino acids. V was pared by 0 bases and J by 0 bases, with 9 bases between. CDR3 in DNA: TGTGCCAGCAGTTACTCGTACAGGGTCTCTGGAAACACCATATATTTT. Its protein is CASSYSYRVSGNTIYF.

The chain combines TRBV13 with TRBJ2-2; TRBD2 is a possible D gene (5 bases). The CDR3 has 16 amino acids. With 0 bases removed from V and 6 bases from J, the gap between germline ends came to 14 bases. Per germline, CDR1 PRHDT and CDR2 FYEKMQ (reference sequence). Here the CDR3 DNA reads TGTGCCAGCAGCTTAGGCCTAGCTCCGTCCGCCGGGGAGCTGTTTTTT. The encoded protein is CASSLGLAPSAGELFF. Full variable domain (rest looked up from reference TRBV13 and TRBJ2-2): AAGVIQSPRHLIKEKRETATLKCYPIPRHDTVYWYQQGPGQDPQFLISFYEKMQSDKGSIPDRFSAQQFSDYHSELNMSSLELGDSALYFCASSLGLAPSAGELFFGEGSRLTVL.

This clonotype was seen just once. The chain joins TRBV29-1 to TRBJ1-1, with 7 bases lining up with TRBD1. The CDR3 is 11 amino acids. Germline assignment: CDR1 SQVTM and CDR2 ANQGSEA. Trimming at V came to 6 bases and at J to 10 bases, leaving 8 bases not matched to a gene. DNA of the CDR3: TGCAGCGTGCCCGGGACAGAAGGAGCTTTCTTT. Protein sequence: CSVPGTEGAFF. The variable domain in full, with the rest retrieved from reference TRBV29-1 and TRBJ1-1, is SAVISQKPSRDICQRGTSLTIQCQVDSQVTMMFWYRQQPGQSLTLIATANQGSEATYESGFVIDKFPISRPNLTFSTLTVSNMSPEDSSIYLCSVPGTEGAFFGQGTRLTVV.